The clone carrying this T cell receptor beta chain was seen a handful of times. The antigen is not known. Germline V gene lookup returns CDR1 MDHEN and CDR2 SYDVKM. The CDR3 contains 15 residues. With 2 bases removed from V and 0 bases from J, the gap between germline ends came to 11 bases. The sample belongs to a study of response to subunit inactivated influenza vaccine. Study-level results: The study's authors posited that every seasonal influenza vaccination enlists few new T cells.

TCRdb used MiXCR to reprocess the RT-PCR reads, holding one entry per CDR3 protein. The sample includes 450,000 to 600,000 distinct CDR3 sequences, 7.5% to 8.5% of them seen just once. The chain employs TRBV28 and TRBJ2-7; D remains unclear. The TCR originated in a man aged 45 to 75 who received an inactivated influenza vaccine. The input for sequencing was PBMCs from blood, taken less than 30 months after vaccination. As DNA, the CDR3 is TGTGCCAGCAGTTTAGGGGTCACAGACTCCTACGAGCAGTACTTC. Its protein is CASSLGVTDSYEQYF.